The clone carrying this T cell receptor (beta chain) has only a few counts. This CDR3 is built from 12 residues. Germline values: CDR1 MDHEN, CDR2 SYDVKM. Trimming left V 3 bases short and J 2 bases short, with 5 bases between. The sample is drawn from a study of T-cell reconstitution after alpha-beta-depleted transplantation in children. Preparation of the TCRbeta library was carried out with unique molecular identifiers. TCRdb analysed the PCR reads with MiXCR anew, one entry per CDR3 protein. This table holds some 400,000 distinct CDR3 sequences, roughly 20% found once. The source of this sequence is a human donor who donated a stem cell graft to a child with acute myeloid leukemia. This chain uses TRBV28 with TRBJ2-7; D is unresolved. This specimen consisted of PBMCs from the stem cell graft donor, obtained from the stem cell graft. Written as DNA, the CDR3 is TGTGCCAGCAGTTTCTGGGCCTACGAGCAGTACTTC. This sequence encodes CASSFWAYEQYF.